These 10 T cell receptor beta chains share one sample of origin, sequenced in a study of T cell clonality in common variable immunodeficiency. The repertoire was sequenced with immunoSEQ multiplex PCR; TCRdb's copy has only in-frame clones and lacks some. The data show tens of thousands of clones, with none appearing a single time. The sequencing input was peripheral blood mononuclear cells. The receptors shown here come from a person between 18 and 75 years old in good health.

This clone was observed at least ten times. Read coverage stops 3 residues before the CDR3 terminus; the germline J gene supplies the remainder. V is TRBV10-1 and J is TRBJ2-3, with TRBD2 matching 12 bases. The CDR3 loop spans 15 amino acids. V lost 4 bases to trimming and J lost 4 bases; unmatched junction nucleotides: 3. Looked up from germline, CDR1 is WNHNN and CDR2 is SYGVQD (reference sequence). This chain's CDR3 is CASSALAGGSDTQYF. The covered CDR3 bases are TGCGCCAGCAGTGCACTAGCGGGAGGTTCAGATACG.

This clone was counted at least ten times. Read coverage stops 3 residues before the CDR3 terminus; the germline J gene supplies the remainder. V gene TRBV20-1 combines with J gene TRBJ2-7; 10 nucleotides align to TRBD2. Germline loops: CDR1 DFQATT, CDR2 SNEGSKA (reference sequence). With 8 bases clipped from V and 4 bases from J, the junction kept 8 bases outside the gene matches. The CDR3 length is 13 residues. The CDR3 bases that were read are TGCAGTCCGTGGACTAGCGGCTTTTACGAG. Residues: CSPWTSGFYE. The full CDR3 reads CSPWTSGFYEQYF.

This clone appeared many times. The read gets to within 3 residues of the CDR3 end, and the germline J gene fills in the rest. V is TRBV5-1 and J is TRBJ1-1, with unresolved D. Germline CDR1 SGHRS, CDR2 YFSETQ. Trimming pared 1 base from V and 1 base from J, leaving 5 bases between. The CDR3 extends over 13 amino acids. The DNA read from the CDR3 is TGCGCCAGCAGCTTGCCAGGGAACACTGAA. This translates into CASSLPGNTE. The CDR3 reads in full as CASSLPGNTEAFF.

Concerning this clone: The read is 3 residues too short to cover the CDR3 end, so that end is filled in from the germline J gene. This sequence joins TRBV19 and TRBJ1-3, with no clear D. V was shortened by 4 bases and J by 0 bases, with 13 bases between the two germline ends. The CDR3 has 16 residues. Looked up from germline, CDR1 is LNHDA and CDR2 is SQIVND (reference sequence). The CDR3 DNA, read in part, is TGTGCCAGTAGTAGAGTACCAGAGTTCTCTGGAAACACC. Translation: CASSRVPEFSGNT. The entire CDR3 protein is CASSRVPEFSGNTIYF.

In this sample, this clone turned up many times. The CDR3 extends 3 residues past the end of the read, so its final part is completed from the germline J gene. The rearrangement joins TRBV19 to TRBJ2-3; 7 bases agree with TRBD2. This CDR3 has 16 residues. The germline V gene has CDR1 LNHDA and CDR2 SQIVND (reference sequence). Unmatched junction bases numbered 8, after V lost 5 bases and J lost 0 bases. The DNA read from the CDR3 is TGTGCCAGTAGTCCCCGCGGGCGGGAGAGCACAGATACG. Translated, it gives CASSPRGRESTDT. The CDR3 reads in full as CASSPRGRESTDTQYF. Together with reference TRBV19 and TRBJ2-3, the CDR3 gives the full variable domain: DGGITQSPKYLFRKEGQNVTLSCEQNLNHDAMYWYRQDPGQGLRLIYYSQIVNDFQKGDIAEGYSVSREKKESFPLTVTSAQKNPTAFYLCASSPRGRESTDTQYFGPGTRLTVL.

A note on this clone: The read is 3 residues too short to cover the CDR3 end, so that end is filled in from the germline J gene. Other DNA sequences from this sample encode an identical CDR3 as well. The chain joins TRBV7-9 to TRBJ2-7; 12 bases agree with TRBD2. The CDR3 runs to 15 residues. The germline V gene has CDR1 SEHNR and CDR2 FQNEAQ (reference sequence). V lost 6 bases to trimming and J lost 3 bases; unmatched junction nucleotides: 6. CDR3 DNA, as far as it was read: TGTGCCAGCAGTCTGCTAGCGGGAGGGAACTACGAG. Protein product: CASSLLAGGNYE. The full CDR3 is CASSLLAGGNYEQYF.

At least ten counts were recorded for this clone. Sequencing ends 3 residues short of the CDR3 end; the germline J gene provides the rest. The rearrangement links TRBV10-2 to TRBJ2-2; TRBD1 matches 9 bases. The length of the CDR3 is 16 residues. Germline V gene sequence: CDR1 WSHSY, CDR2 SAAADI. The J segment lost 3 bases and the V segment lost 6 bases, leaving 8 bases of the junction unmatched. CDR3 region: CASRYTGGGDTGELFF. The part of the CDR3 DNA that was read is TGCGCCAGCAGATATACAGGGGGCGGCGACACCGGGGAG.

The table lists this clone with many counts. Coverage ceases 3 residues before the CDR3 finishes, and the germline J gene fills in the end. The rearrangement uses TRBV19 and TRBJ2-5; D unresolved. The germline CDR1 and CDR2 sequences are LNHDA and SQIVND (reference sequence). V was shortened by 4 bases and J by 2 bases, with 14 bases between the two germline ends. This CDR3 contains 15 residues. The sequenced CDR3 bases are TGTGCCAGTAGTAACCCATCTAGGTGGCAAGAGACC. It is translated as CASSNPSRWQET. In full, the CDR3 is CASSNPSRWQETQYF.

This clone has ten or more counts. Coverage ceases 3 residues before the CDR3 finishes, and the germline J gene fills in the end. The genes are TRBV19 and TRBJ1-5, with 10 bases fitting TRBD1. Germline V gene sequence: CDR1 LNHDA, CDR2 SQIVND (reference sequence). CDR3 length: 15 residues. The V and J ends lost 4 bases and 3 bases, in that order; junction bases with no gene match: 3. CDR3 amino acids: CASSRGQGLNQPQHF. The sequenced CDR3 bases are TGTGCCAGTAGTAGGGGACAGGGGCTCAATCAGCCC. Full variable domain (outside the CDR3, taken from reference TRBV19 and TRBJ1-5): DGGITQSPKYLFRKEGQNVTLSCEQNLNHDAMYWYRQDPGQGLRLIYYSQIVNDFQKGDIAEGYSVSREKKESFPLTVTSAQKNPTAFYLCASSRGQGLNQPQHFGDGTRLSIL.

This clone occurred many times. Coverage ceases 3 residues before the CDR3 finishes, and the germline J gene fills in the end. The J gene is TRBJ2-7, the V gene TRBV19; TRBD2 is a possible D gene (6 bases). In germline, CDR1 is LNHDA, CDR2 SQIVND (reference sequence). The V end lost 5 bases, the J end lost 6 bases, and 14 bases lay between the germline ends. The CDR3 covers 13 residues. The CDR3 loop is CASSGGSLGEQYF. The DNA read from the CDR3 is TGTGCCAGTAGTGGAGGGTCTTTGGGCGAG. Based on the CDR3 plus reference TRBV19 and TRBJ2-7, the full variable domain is DGGITQSPKYLFRKEGQNVTLSCEQNLNHDAMYWYRQDPGQGLRLIYYSQIVNDFQKGDIAEGYSVSREKKESFPLTVTSAQKNPTAFYLCASSGGSLGEQYFGPGTRLTVT.